The next 32 T cell receptor beta chains were all read from a single sample in a study of regulatory T cells in long-lasting Graves disease. Library construction for TCR beta used iRepertoire HTBI primers and Arm-PCR of CDR3 regions. MiXCR was run by TCRdb on the multiplex PCR reads, yielding one entry per CDR3 protein. The profile shows about 470,000 distinct CDR3 sequences, about 20% of them singletons. Time point in this sample: persistent/refractory GD, antithyroid drugs over 5 years with positive TRAb. RNA isolated from PBMCs was used to make the TCR library. The source was peripheral blood mononuclear cells (PBMCs), collected when the disease was refractory, from a patient treated with antithyroid drugs. The origin of the receptors is a female donor with Graves disease.

At least ten counts were recorded for this clonotype. The chain joins TRBV28 to TRBJ2-7; TRBD2 aligns across 10 bases. With V trimmed by 7 bases and J by 4 bases, 7 bases remained unmatched. This CDR3 region has 14 residues. Germline CDR1 and CDR2: MDHEN and SYDVKM. The CDR3 reads CASKLAGKTYEQYF. For the CDR3, the DNA is TGTGCCAGCAAACTAGCGGGAAAGACGTACGAGCAGTACTTC.

This chain uses TRBV7-9 with TRBJ1-1; 9 nucleotides match TRBD1. The CDR3 consists of 15 residues. V dropped 5 bases and J dropped 5; count of bases not matched to a gene: 9. Germline loops: CDR1 SEHNR, CDR2 FQNEAQ (reference sequence). The CDR3 loop is CASSPLTGGRTEAFF. Written as DNA, the CDR3 is TGTGCCAGCAGCCCGTTGACAGGGGGAAGGACTGAAGCTTTCTTT.

The sample holds many counts of this clonotype. The chain combines TRBV6-1 with TRBJ2-7, with 7 nucleotides matching TRBD2. The CDR3 totals 15 residues. Trimming cost V 7 bases and J 0 bases; bases outside gene matches: 9. Germline CDR1 is MNHNS and CDR2 is SASEGT. In DNA, the CDR3 is TGTGCCAGCATGAACGGGAGGCATCCCTCCTACGAGCAGTACTTC. Translated, it gives CASMNGRHPSYEQYF.

A word on this clonotype: A much more abundant neighbour one base away suggests this may be a read error. V gene TRBV7-2 combines with J gene TRBJ2-7; D is possibly TRBD1 (6 bases). Germline CDR1 is SGHTA and CDR2 is FQGNSA. CDR3 length equals 14 residues. The CDR3 here is CASSLTGKTYGQYF. CDR3 nucleotides: TGTGCCAGCAGCTTAACAGGGAAAACCTACGGGCAGTACTTC.

This clonotype was seen repeatedly, ten times or more. The chain uses TRBV3-1 and TRBJ1-1; D is uncertain. Germline V gene data show CDR1 as LGHDT and CDR2 as YNNKEL (reference sequence). This CDR3 is built from 14 residues. Trimming stripped 0 bases from V and 3 bases from J, with 8 bases between. Written as DNA, the CDR3 is TGTGCCAGCAGCCAAGAGGCGGGATACACTGAAGCTTTCTTT. Translating gives CASSQEAGYTEAFF.

The V gene is TRBV28, the J gene TRBJ2-1; the D gene is possibly TRBD2 (5 bases). Germline lookup yields CDR1 MDHEN and CDR2 SYDVKM. This CDR3 spans 15 amino acids. The V end was cut by 1 base, the J end by 12 bases, with 19 bases between. Written as DNA, the CDR3 is TGTGCCAGCAGTTTATCCCTCCTCGGGATAAATCGGCAGTTCTTC. The encoded protein is CASSLSLLGINRQFF.

This clonotype occurred many times. V usage is TRBV12-3 or TRBV12-4 and J usage is TRBJ1-1, with TRBD1 as a possible D gene (5 bases). The ends were cut back, 6 bases at V and 3 bases at J, with 8 bases in the middle. The CDR3 is 12 residues long. CDR3 in amino acids: CASRGGDTEAFF. In nucleotides, the CDR3 is TGTGCCAGCAGGGGGGGGGACACTGAAGCTTTCTTT.

This clonotype was found many times. Sequence at one end of the junction differs from germline and may be a read error. The chain couples TRBV28 to TRBJ2-7; weak D call: TRBD1 (5 bases). The CDR3 contains 12 residues. Germline CDR1 is MDHEN and CDR2 is SYDVKM. For the CDR3, the DNA is TGTGCCAGCAGTTTAAGGCCAGGGATAGTCGGGTTC. Its protein product is CASSLRPGIVGF. The variable domain in full, completed from reference TRBV28 and TRBJ2-7, reads DVKVTQSSRYLVKRTGEKVFLECVQDMDHENMFWYRQDPGLGLRLIYFSYDVKMKEKGDIPEGYSVSREKKERFSLILESASTNQTSMYLCASSLRPGIVGFGPGTRLTVT.

In the case of this clonotype: This may arise from a read error, as a much more abundant clone is one base away. This sequence joins TRBV2 and TRBJ1-4; D unclear. This CDR3 has 11 amino acids. Germline lookup yields CDR1 SNHLY and CDR2 FYNNEI. CDR3 bases: TGTGCCAGCGGTGAAGAGGTAAAACTGTTTTTT. Translation: CASGEEVKLFF.

This chain joins TRBV7-3 and TRBJ2-2; D unresolved. The V gene's germline CDR1 is SGHTA and CDR2 FQGTGA. Trimming pared 0 bases from V and 6 bases from J, leaving 20 bases between. The CDR3 is 18 residues long. CDR3 amino acids: CASSLTPRGTVPPGELFF. The CDR3 DNA is TGTGCCAGCAGCTTAACCCCGCGCGGTACCGTCCCCCCCGGGGAGCTGTTTTTT. Using reference TRBV7-3 and TRBJ2-2 for the parts outside the CDR3, the full variable domain is GAGVSQTPSNKVTEKGKYVELRCDPISGHTALYWYRQSLGQGPEFLIYFQGTGAADDSGLPNDRFFAVRPEGSVSTLKIQRTERGDSAVYLCASSLTPRGTVPPGELFFGEGSRLTVL.

This clonotype occurred many times. The gene calls are TRBV12-3 or TRBV12-4 and TRBJ2-5; D might be TRBD2 (5 bases). The length of the CDR3 is 13 residues. Between the trimmed V and J ends, which lost 3 bases and 5 bases, there was a span of 10 bases. The CDR3 here is CASSLRVVETQYF. CDR3 sequence (DNA): TGTGCCAGCAGTTTGAGGGTTGTCGAGACCCAGTACTTC.

This clonotype was recorded at least ten times. This chain uses TRBV30 with TRBJ2-5; possibly TRBD1 for D (6 bases). The germline V gene encodes CDR1 GTSNPN and CDR2 SVGIG (reference sequence). The CDR3 spans 16 residues. Trimming shortened V by 2 bases and J by 1 base, and 17 bases separated the two germline ends. Written as DNA, the CDR3 is TGTGCCTGGAGTTCAAAACCGGGACATCGCCAAGAGACCCAGTACTTC. Translating it yields CAWSSKPGHRQETQYF.

This clonotype appeared a few times. This chain connects TRBV7-2 to TRBJ1-1; no firm D call. The CDR3 runs 14 residues. Germline loops: CDR1 SGHTA, CDR2 FQGNSA. Trimming left V 2 bases short and J 2 bases short, with 9 bases between. Here the CDR3 reads CASSLRTTNTEAFF. The CDR3 nucleotides are TGTGCCAGCAGCTTAAGAACGACCAACACTGAAGCTTTCTTT.

This clonotype has only a few counts. J is TRBJ2-4 and V is TRBV28, with no clear D. The CDR3 is made up of 16 amino acids. In germline, CDR1 is MDHEN, CDR2 SYDVKM. V was cut by 8 bases and J by 1 base, with 18 bases left in between. CDR3 sequence: CASGSILPGAKNIQYF. CDR3 DNA sequence: TGTGCCAGCGGTTCGATCCTACCTGGGGCCAAAAACATTCAGTACTTC.

This clonotype showed up just a few times. A much larger clonotype is one base distant, so this may be a read error. The rearrangement uses TRBV11-3 and TRBJ1-1; 7 bases agree with TRBD1. The CDR3 has 17 residues. CDR1 is SGHNT and CDR2 is YENEEA in the germline V gene. This CDR3 reads CASSSSSDRTINTGAFF. Here the CDR3 DNA reads TGTGCCAGCAGCTCCTCCTCGGACAGGACCATTAACACTGGAGCTTTCTTT.

Regarding this clonotype: This may be a read error: a much more frequent sequence differs by one nucleotide. The V and J genes are TRBV2 and TRBJ2-7; 8 bases are a match to TRBD2. Germline-derived CDR1 and CDR2 are SNHLY and FYNNEI. The CDR3 is 12 residues long. J was trimmed by 6 bases and V by 8 bases; bases with no gene match: 6. CDR3 in amino acids: CASAGSGSEQYF. Here the CDR3 DNA reads TGTGCCAGCGCGGGCAGCGGGAGCGAGCAGTACTTC. Full variable domain (rest looked up from reference TRBV2 and TRBJ2-7): EPEVTQTPSHQVTQMGQEVILRCVPISNHLYFYWYRQILGQKVEFLVSFYNNEISEKSEIFDDQFSVERPDGSNFTLKIRSTKLEDSAMYFCASAGSGSEQYFGPGTRLTVT.

This clonotype has just a few counts. The chain uses TRBV6-1 and TRBJ1-5; D is undetermined. Germline values: CDR1 MNHNS, CDR2 SASEGT. Trimming removed 8 bases from V and 6 bases from J, with 14 bases in between. The CDR3 extends over 13 amino acids. The CDR3 sequence: CASGLDRAQPQHF. CDR3 in DNA: TGTGCCAGCGGACTGGATCGGGCTCAGCCCCAGCATTTT.

The gene calls are TRBV5-6 and TRBJ2-3; D gene unclear. The CDR3 sequence is 15 residues long. Germline V gene sequence: CDR1 SGHDT, CDR2 YYEEEE. Trimming cost V 0 bases and J 2 bases, with 10 bases left between them. In DNA, the CDR3 is TGTGCCAGCAGCTTGGAAGGTTCCTACACAGATACGCAGTATTTT. It translates to CASSLEGSYTDTQYF.

This clonotype came up many times. The J gene is TRBJ2-7, the V gene TRBV15, with D possibly called TRBD1 or TRBD2 (5 bases each). CDR1 and CDR2 from the germline V gene are LNHNV and YYDKDF (reference sequence). Between the trimmed V and J ends, which lost 1 base and 0 bases, there was a span of 16 bases. This CDR3 region has 17 residues. The DNA for the CDR3 is TGTGCCACCAGCAGAGTGGTTGGGACCGCCAGCTCCTACGAGCAGTACTTC. Its protein product is CATSRVVGTASSYEQYF.

The chain employs TRBV6-1 and TRBJ2-2; D possibly corresponds to TRBD2 (5 bases). Trimming took off 7 bases at V and 4 bases at J, with 7 bases between the two ends. Germline V CDR1 and CDR2: MNHNS, SASEGT. The CDR3 totals 12 residues. This CDR3 reads CASIGGTGELFF. The CDR3 DNA is TGTGCCAGCATTGGAGGCACCGGGGAGCTGTTTTTT.

The genes are TRBV29-1 and TRBJ2-7; D is ambiguous. This CDR3 is 12 amino acids long. V shed 5 bases and J shed 2 bases, with 10 bases lying between them. Germline V gene data show CDR1 as SQVTM and CDR2 as ANQGSEA. CDR3 bases: TGCAGCGTTCGAGACTCCCCCTACGAGCAGTACTTC. Translated, it gives CSVRDSPYEQYF.

This clonotype occurred a few times. J is TRBJ1-5 and V is TRBV6-5; D is unresolved. CDR1 and CDR2 (germline): MNHEY, SVGAGI. CDR3 length: 15 residues. With 2 bases removed from V and 0 bases from J, the gap between germline ends came to 8 bases. The CDR3 is CASSYATYSNQPQHF. CDR3 sequence (DNA): TGTGCCAGCAGTTACGCCACGTATAGCAATCAGCCCCAGCATTTT.

This clonotype has a handful of counts. J is TRBJ2-1 and V is TRBV6-5; TRBD1 matches 7 bases. Germline V gene data show CDR1 as MNHEY and CDR2 as SVGAGI. The CDR3 runs to 15 residues. V lost 2 bases and J lost 0; bases outside the gene matches: 1. CDR3 region: CASSYRDSSYNEQFF. The CDR3 DNA sequence: TGTGCCAGCAGTTACCGGGACAGCTCCTACAATGAGCAGTTCTTC.

This clonotype was seen only a few times. The rearrangement uses TRBV7-9 and TRBJ2-6; 10 bases are a match to TRBD1. In germline, CDR1 is SEHNR, CDR2 FQNEAQ (reference sequence). The V and J ends lost 5 bases and 0 bases, in that order; junction bases with no gene match: 1. This CDR3 is 16 amino acids long. The CDR3 sequence: CASSRQGASGANVLTF. The CDR3 DNA reads TGTGCCAGCAGCCGACAGGGGGCCTCTGGGGCCAACGTCCTGACTTTC.

This clonotype has more than one count but fewer than ten. The CDR3 loop is CATSRPETVMNTEAFF. CDR3 in DNA: TGTGCCACCAGCAGACCTGAGACGGTAATGAACACTGAAGCTTTCTTT. The chain is built from TRBV15 and TRBJ1-1; no firm D call. Germline CDR1 reads LNHNV; CDR2 reads YYDKDF (reference sequence). The CDR3 runs to 16 residues. The V end was cut by 2 bases, the J end by 0 bases, with 13 bases between.

The rearrangement uses TRBV29-1 and TRBJ2-7, with D tentatively TRBD1 (5 bases). V was trimmed by 4 bases and J by 3 bases, leaving 13 bases between them. The germline CDR1 and CDR2 sequences are SQVTM and ANQGSEA. The CDR3 spans 13 residues. CDR3 loop: CSVGQSEYYEQYF. CDR3 DNA sequence: TGCAGCGTTGGACAGAGTGAATACTACGAGCAGTACTTC.

This clonotype was recorded many times. The chain has TRBV28 and TRBJ2-7, with D perhaps TRBD2 (6 bases). The CDR3 has 14 amino acids. V lost 7 bases and J lost 3, with 16 bases in between. Germline assignment: CDR1 MDHEN and CDR2 SYDVKM. CDR3 bases: TGTGCCAGCACCAAGCGACTAGAGAACTACGAGCAGTACTTC. It yields the protein CASTKRLENYEQYF. Filled out from reference TRBV28 and TRBJ2-7, the complete variable domain reads DVKVTQSSRYLVKRTGEKVFLECVQDMDHENMFWYRQDPGLGLRLIYFSYDVKMKEKGDIPEGYSVSREKKERFSLILESASTNQTSMYLCASTKRLENYEQYFGPGTRLTVT.

This clonotype was seen many times. This chain joins TRBV11-2 and TRBJ1-4; 10 nucleotides agree with TRBD1. The junction had 11 bases not matched to a gene; V was cut back by 4 bases and J by 3 bases. This CDR3 region has 18 residues. Germline V gene sequence: CDR1 SGHAT, CDR2 FQNNGV. The CDR3 region is CASSSAGGQGGPNEKLFF. The CDR3 bases are TGTGCCAGCAGCTCCGCAGGCGGACAGGGGGGGCCTAATGAAAAACTGTTTTTT.

This clonotype appeared many times. The chain uses TRBV2 and TRBJ1-2; D is possibly TRBD1 (5 bases). Trimming left V 3 bases short and J 0 bases short, with 11 bases between. The CDR3 loop spans 15 amino acids. Germline V lookup: CDR1 SNHLY, CDR2 FYNNEI. CDR3 protein: CASSDEGEANYGYTF. The CDR3 bases are TGTGCCAGCAGTGACGAAGGGGAGGCTAACTATGGCTACACCTTC.

This clonotype has a handful of counts. The chain employs TRBV19 and TRBJ2-4; D is unclear. The CDR3 contains 15 residues. V lost 6 bases to trimming and J lost 1 base, with 13 bases between them. Germline values: CDR1 LNHDA, CDR2 SQIVND (reference sequence). The CDR3 loop reads CASSPLGWAKNIQYF. In DNA form, the CDR3 reads TGTGCCAGTAGCCCCCTCGGTTGGGCCAAAAACATTCAGTACTTC.

This clonotype was counted ten times or more. The chain is built from TRBV2 and TRBJ1-6, with TRBD1 matching 7 bases. Looked up from germline, CDR1 is SNHLY and CDR2 is FYNNEI. Trimming removed 5 bases from V and 8 bases from J; junction bases left unmatched: 12. The CDR3 sequence is 16 residues long. CDR3 in DNA: TGTGCCAGCAGTAAAATACAGGGGCTAGATTATTCACCCCTCCACTTT. Its translation is CASSKIQGLDYSPLHF.

This clonotype was found a few times. V is TRBV4-2 and J is TRBJ2-5, with 11 bases lining up with TRBD2. CDR3 length: 18 amino acids. V trimming: 6 bases; J trimming: 5 bases; junction bases outside the gene matches: 17. The V gene's germline CDR1 is LGHNA and CDR2 YNFKEQ. The CDR3 is CASSPSSGTSGRGETQYF. CDR3 nucleotide sequence: TGTGCCAGCAGTCCTTCCTCCGGGACTAGCGGCAGGGGCGAGACCCAGTACTTC.